This is a list of T cell receptor beta chains from one sample in a study of T cells in Graves' hyperthyroidism and ophthalmopathy. TCRdb processed the multiplex PCR reads anew with MiXCR; each CDR3 protein has one entry. The table includes a few hundred thousand distinct CDR3 sequences, 15% to 19% detected once. The specimen sequenced was blood. These receptors came from a woman in her 30s with Graves' hyperthyroidism. Each CDR3 is given with its conserved first and last residue. The D gene is left open where the match is weak. Clone sizes are given selectively: once, few, many, or a class where the clone is expanded.

>TRBV28|TRBJ2-4|few|.
TGTGCCAGCAGTTTTATAGGGGCGGCCAAAAACATTCAGTACTTC
CASSFIGAAKNIQYF
>TRBV6-2/TRBV6-3|TRBJ1-5|many|TRBD1
TGTGCCAGCAGTTACCTAACCGGGACAGGGGAAGGGAATCAGCCCCAGCATTTT
CASSYLTGTGEGNQPQHF
>TRBV30|TRBJ1-4|many|.
TGTGCCTGGAGTCAACGCCGGGACACCCTCCGAGGACTGTTTTTT
CAWSQRRDTLRGLFF
>TRBV6-1|TRBJ1-2|.|TRBD1
TGTGCCAGCAGGAAAACCTACAGGGGCACCCTCTATGGCTACACCTTC
CASRKTYRGTLYGYTF
>TRBV27|TRBJ2-3|many|.
TGTGCCAGCAGTTTAATGGGTCCACCAGATACGCAGTATTTT
CASSLMGPPDTQYF
>TRBV15|TRBJ2-7|few|TRBD1
TGTGCCACCAGCACCACGTCCGGGACAGACTCCGGGCAGTACTTC
CATSTTSGTDSGQYF
>TRBV29-1|TRBJ2-7|many|TRBD2
TGCAGCGTGGATACCGGGGGCCTAGCGGGAGGGAGCTCCTACGAGCAGTACTTC
CSVDTGGLAGGSSYEQYF
>TRBV5-1|TRBJ2-1|.|TRBD2
TGCGCCAGCAGCTTGGGAGTAGCGGGGTCGAGCTCCTACAATGAGCAGTTCTTC
CASSLGVAGSSSYNEQFF
>TRBV5-1|TRBJ2-1|.|TRBD1
TGCGCCAGCAGCTCCGACAGGGAGAAAAACGAGCAGTTCTTC
CASSSDREKNEQFF
>TRBV6-6|TRBJ2-2|many|.
TGTGCCAGCAGTTACGTGTTAGCGAGAGGCACCGGGGAGCTGTTTTTT
CASSYVLARGTGELFF
>TRBV10-3|TRBJ2-3|many|TRBD2
TGTGCCATCGCGGCGGGAGGGCCCCCAGATACGCAGTATTTT
CAIAAGGPPDTQYF